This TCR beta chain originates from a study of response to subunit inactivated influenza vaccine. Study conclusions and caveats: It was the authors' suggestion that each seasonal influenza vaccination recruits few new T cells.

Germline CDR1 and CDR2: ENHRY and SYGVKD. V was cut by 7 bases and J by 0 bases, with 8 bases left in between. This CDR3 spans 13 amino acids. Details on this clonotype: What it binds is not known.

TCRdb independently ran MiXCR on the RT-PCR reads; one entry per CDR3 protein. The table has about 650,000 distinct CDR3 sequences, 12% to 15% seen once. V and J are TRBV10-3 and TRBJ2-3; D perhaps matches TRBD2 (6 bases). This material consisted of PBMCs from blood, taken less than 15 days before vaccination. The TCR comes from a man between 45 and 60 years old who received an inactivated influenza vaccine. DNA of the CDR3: TGTGCCATCACGGACTATAGCACAGATACGCAGTATTTT. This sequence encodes CAITDYSTDTQYF.